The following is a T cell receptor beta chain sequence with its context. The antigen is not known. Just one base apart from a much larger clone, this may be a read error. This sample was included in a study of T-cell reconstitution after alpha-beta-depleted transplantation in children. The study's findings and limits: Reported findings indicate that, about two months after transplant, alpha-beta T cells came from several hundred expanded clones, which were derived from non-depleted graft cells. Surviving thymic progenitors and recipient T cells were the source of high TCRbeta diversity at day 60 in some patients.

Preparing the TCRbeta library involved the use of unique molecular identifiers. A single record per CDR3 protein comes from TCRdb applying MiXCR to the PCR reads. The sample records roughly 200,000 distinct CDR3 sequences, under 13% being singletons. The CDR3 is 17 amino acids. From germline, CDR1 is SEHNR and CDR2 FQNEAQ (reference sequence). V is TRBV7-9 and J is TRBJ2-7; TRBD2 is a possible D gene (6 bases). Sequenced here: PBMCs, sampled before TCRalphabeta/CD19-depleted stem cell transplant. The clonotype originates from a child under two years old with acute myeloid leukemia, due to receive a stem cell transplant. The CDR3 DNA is TGTGTCAGCAGCTTAGCGAAAGGGAGGTTCCTCTTCTACGAGCAGTACTTC. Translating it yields CVSSLAKGRFLFYEQYF.